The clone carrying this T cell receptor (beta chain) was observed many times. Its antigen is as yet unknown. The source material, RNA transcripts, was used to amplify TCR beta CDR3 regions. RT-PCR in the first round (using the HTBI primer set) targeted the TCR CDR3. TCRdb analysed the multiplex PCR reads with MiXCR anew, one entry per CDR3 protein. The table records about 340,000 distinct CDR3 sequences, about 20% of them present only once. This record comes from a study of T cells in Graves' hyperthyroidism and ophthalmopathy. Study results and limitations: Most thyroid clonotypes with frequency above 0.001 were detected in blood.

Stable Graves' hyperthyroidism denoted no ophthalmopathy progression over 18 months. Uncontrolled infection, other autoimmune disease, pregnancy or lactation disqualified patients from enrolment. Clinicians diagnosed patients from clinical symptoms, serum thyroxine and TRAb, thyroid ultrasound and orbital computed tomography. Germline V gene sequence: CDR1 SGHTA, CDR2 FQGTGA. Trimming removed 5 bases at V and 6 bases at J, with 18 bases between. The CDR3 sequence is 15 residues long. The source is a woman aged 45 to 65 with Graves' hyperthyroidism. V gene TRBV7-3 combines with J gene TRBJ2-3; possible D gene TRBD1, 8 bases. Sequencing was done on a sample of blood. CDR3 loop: CASSLRTGGADTQYF. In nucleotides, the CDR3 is TGTGCCAGCAGCCTACGAACAGGGGGGGCGGATACGCAGTATTTT.